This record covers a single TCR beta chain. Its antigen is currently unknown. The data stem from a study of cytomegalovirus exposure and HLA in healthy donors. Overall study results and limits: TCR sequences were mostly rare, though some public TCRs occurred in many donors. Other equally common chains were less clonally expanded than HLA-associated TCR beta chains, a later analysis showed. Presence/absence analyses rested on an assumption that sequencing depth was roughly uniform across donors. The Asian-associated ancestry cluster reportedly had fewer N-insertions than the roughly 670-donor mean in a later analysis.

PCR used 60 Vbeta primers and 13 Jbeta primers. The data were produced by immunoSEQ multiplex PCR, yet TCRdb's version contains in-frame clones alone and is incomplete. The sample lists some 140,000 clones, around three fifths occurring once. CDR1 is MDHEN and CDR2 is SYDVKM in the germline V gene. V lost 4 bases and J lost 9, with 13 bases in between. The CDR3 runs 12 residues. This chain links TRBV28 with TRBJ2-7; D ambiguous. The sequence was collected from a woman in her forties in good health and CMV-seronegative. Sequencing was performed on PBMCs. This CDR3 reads CASSSQLRGQYF. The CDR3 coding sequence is TGTGCCAGCAGTTCCCAACTACGAGGGCAGTACTTC. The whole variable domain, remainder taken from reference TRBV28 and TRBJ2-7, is DVKVTQSSRYLVKRTGEKVFLECVQDMDHENMFWYRQDPGLGLRLIYFSYDVKMKEKGDIPEGYSVSREKKERFSLILESASTNQTSMYLCASSSQLRGQYFGPGTRLTVT.